Detailed here is one T cell receptor beta chain. Antigen specificity is unknown. Germline CDR1 and CDR2: MNHEY and SVGAGI. The CDR3 has 12 residues. With 10 bases removed from V and 4 bases from J, the gap between germline ends came to 13 bases. Unique molecular identifiers were incorporated during preparation of the TCRbeta library. Via MiXCR, TCRdb re-called the PCR reads, giving one row per CDR3 protein. The profile shows about 580,000 distinct CDR3 sequences, 20% to 25% of them singletons. The sample is drawn from a study of T-cell reconstitution after alpha-beta-depleted transplantation in children. General study results and limits: After transplant, high TCRbeta diversity at day 60 in some patients arose from surviving recipient T cells and thymic progenitors. Fresh T-cell production supplied most of the T-cell counts and diversity seen one year after transplant.

Sequencing used PBMCs, mostly from graft donor cells, obtained 360 days after TCRalphabeta/CD19-depleted stem cell transplant. This chain connects TRBV6-5 to TRBJ1-1; a weak D match, TRBD1 (5 bases). The sequence was obtained from a boy in the first two years of life who had a stem cell transplant for acute myeloid leukemia, so the T cells may come from the graft donor. CDR3 in amino acids: CAIQGGGTEAFF. The CDR3 DNA sequence: TGTGCCATTCAGGGTGGCGGCACTGAAGCTTTCTTT.